This entry is about one TCR beta chain. Profiling relied on immunoSEQ multiplex PCR, and the TCRdb table lists in-frame clones only, not all of them. Of over 65,000 clones listed, roughly 90% are singletons. The source of the sample is a study of blood T cell repertoires in COVID-19. About the research overall: PBMCs, B-cell-depleted T cells, or T cells provided the cDNA or gDNA that made up the material.

Germline V gene data show CDR1 as GTSNPN and CDR2 as SVGIG (reference sequence). This CDR3 comprises 17 residues. The ends lost 0 bases at V and 2 bases at J; junction bases unmatched: 10. Sequencing was carried out using peripheral blood. This chain joins TRBV30 and TRBJ2-1, with 7 bases fitting TRBD2. This clonotype was obtained from a human donor in a cohort sampled during active COVID-19. CDR3 residues: CAWSVRAWREPYNEQFF. CDR3 bases: TGTGCCTGGAGTGTTCGAGCTTGGCGGGAGCCCTACAATGAGCAGTTCTTC.